This T cell receptor (beta chain) is drawn from a study of blood T cell repertoires in COVID-19. Background on the study: From the United States, Italy and Spain came samples of acute and convalescent COVID-19. Sources were T cells, B-cell-depleted T cells, or PBMCs; the material itself was cDNA or gDNA.

Germline loops: CDR1 WSHSY, CDR2 SAAADI. The CDR3 covers 14 residues. Losses at the gene ends were 4 bases for V and 7 bases for J; bases not matched to a gene: 6. How the authors handled the data: Amplification of reference gene primers provided the estimated nucleated cell counts. Clones were sequenced by immunoSEQ multiplex PCR, and TCRdb holds only the in-frame ones, with some missing. Clone size and V and J calls were adopted from that table, with D and trimming inferred from the DNA. This sample has around 300,000 clones, with around nine tenths found just once. This sequence originates from a woman aged 45-65 years with active or convalescent COVID-19. The V gene is TRBV10-2, the J gene TRBJ2-1; 8 positions match TRBD2. The material sequenced was peripheral blood. DNA of the CDR3: TGCGCCAGCAGTGCTACTAGCGGTAAGAATGAGCAGTTCTTC. Translated: CASSATSGKNEQFF.